The clone carrying this T cell receptor beta chain showed up just a few times. What it recognizes is unknown. Germline V CDR1 and CDR2: SGHTA, FQGTGA. The CDR3 is 22 amino acids. V shed 1 base and J 1 base; nucleotides not matched to a gene: 15. This record comes from a study of T-cell reconstitution after alpha-beta-depleted transplantation in children. Study-level findings and limits: Hyperexpanded clones declined; after one year, newly produced T cells mostly supplied diversity.

This sample's TCRbeta library carried unique molecular identifier barcodes. TCRdb used MiXCR to reprocess the PCR reads, holding one entry per CDR3 protein. The sample carries about 830,000 distinct CDR3 sequences, roughly 15% recorded once. V and J are TRBV7-3 and TRBJ2-1; 14 bases agree with TRBD2. The TCR comes from a male patient younger than 18 who had a stem cell transplant for acute lymphoblastic leukemia, so the T cells may come from the graft donor. The specimen was PBMCs, mostly from graft donor cells, collected 360 days after TCRalphabeta/CD19-depleted stem cell transplant. In nucleotides, the CDR3 is TGTGCCAGCAGCTTAAGAAGGGTACCGGGACTAGCGGGAGTTAAGTCCTACAATGAGCAGTTCTTC. Translating it yields CASSLRRVPGLAGVKSYNEQFF.